This T cell receptor beta chain was sequenced during a study of T cells in Graves' hyperthyroidism and ophthalmopathy. The investigators amplified TCR beta CDR3 regions from RNA transcripts. Using the HTBI primer set, a first-round RT-PCR was run on the TCR CDR3. TCRdb reprocessed the multiplex PCR reads via MiXCR and lists one record per CDR3 protein. The table shows some 570,000 distinct CDR3 sequences, with about 15% occurring only once. The V gene lost 8 bases and the J gene lost 2 bases, with 7 bases spanning the gap. CDR1 SGHAT and CDR2 FQDESV come from the germline V gene (reference sequence). The CDR3 extends over 11 amino acids. The sample holds many counts of this clonotype. The antigen is unknown. With duration under 3 months, ophthalmopathy was active: Clinical Activity Score at least 3, NOSPECS at least 4. Broader study findings: By a 13 V-J model, ophthalmopathy was set apart from stable hyperthyroidism.

The receptor's source is a woman between 18 and 29 years old with Graves' ophthalmopathy. This sequence joins TRBV11-1 and TRBJ2-7; D gene ambiguous. The sequencing input was blood. The CDR3 loop is CASADTYEQYF. CDR3 in DNA: TGTGCCAGCGCAGACACCTACGAGCAGTACTTC.